The following is a T cell receptor beta chain sequence with its context. Its antigen is not identified. PCR employed 60 Vbeta and 13 Jbeta primers. Produced via immunoSEQ multiplex PCR; TCRdb's table is partial and in-frame only. Reported are approximately 120,000 clones; the ten largest clones contain about 0.93%. The data derive from a study of cytomegalovirus exposure and HLA in healthy donors. For the study at large: Of the donors genotyped, some 400 in all, 65% to 90% fell in the Caucasian-associated ancestry cluster.

Findings and caveats of the study: Sequencing depth across donors, presence/absence analyses assumed, was roughly uniform.

Germline V gives CDR1 SNHLY, CDR2 FYNNEI. The V end was cut by 5 bases, the J end by 0 bases, with 16 bases between. The CDR3 is 16 residues long. The clonotype comes from a man aged 18 to 29 in good health and CMV-seronegative. Specimen: PBMCs. The chain recombines TRBV2 with TRBJ1-2; the D gene is possibly TRBD1 (5 bases). As DNA, the CDR3 is TGTGCCAGCAGTCAGACCCGGACACCATCTAACTATGGCTACACCTTC. Its translation: CASSQTRTPSNYGYTF.